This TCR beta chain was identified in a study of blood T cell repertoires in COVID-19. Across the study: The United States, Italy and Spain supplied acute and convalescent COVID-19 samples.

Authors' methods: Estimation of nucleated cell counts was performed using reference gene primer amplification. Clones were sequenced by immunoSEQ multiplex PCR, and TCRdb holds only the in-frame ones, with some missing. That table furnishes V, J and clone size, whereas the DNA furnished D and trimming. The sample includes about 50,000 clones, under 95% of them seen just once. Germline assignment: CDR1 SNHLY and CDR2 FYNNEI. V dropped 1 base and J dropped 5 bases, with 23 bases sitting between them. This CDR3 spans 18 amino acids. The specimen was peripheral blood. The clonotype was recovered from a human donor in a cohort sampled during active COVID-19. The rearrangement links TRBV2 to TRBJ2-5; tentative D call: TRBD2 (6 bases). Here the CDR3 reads CASSEVGWITGVRETQYF. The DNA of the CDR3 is TGTGCCAGCAGTGAAGTCGGTTGGATAACGGGAGTTAGGGAGACCCAGTACTTC.